Following are 26 T cell receptor beta chains from one sample sequenced in a study of T cell repertoires in cytomegalovirus infection. Their antigen targets remain unknown. TCRdb fed the reads into MiXCR, producing one record per CDR3 protein. Of approximately 310,000 distinct CDR3 sequences listed, approximately 25% are singletons. The sample was cultured PBMCs, taken from culture after CMV antigen stimulation. These TCRs come from a human donor in good health (CMV status not recorded). Some clones in this sample may be carry-over from other donors' samples.

This clonotype has at least ten counts. The chain has TRBV11-2 and TRBJ2-2, with 9 bases matching TRBD2. V gave up 1 base and J gave up 7 bases; unmatched junction bases: 4. From germline, CDR1 is SGHAT and CDR2 FQNNGV. CDR3 size: 15 residues. The CDR3 reads CASSLGLADNGELFF. CDR3 nucleotides: TGTGCCAGCAGCTTAGGACTAGCGGACAACGGGGAGCTGTTTTTT.

This clonotype has at least ten counts. This sequence joins TRBV7-8 and TRBJ2-7, with 16 nucleotides matching TRBD2. This CDR3 is 17 amino acids long. Trimming took 1 base from V and 2 from J; bases not matched to a gene: 2. Germline V gene sequence: CDR1 SGHVS, CDR2 FQNEAQ. The CDR3 loop reads CASSLEGLAGGAYEQYF. The CDR3 coding sequence is TGTGCCAGCAGCTTAGAGGGACTAGCGGGAGGGGCCTACGAGCAGTACTTC.

This sequence joins TRBV10-3 and TRBJ1-2, with D hard to call. CDR1 is ENHRY, CDR2 SYGVKD, per germline. The V and J ends lost 7 bases and 0 bases respectively, with 12 bases between them. This CDR3 spans 14 amino acids. The CDR3 here is CAINLRDSNYGYTF. CDR3 nucleotide sequence: TGTGCCATCAATCTCCGGGATTCTAACTATGGCTACACCTTC.

This clonotype was seen a few times. The CDR3 is CAISEIDKLTGRASYNEQFF. CDR3 nucleotide sequence: TGTGCCATCAGTGAGATCGATAAGTTAACCGGGAGGGCATCCTACAATGAGCAGTTCTTC. This chain joins TRBV10-3 and TRBJ2-1, with 8 nucleotides matching TRBD2. CDR1 and CDR2 (germline): ENHRY, SYGVKD. This CDR3 is 20 amino acids long. V shed 2 bases, J shed 1 base, and the junction held 16 bases outside the gene matches.

This clonotype was seen more than once but under ten times. The J gene is TRBJ2-2, the V gene TRBV7-3, with D possibly matching TRBD2 (5 bases). Trimming cost V 5 bases and J 5 bases, with 12 bases left between them. Germline CDR1 is SGHTA and CDR2 is FQGTGA. This CDR3 spans 14 amino acids. The CDR3 loop reads CASSHTRDTGELFF. In nucleotides, the CDR3 is TGTGCCAGCAGCCACACTAGGGATACCGGGGAGCTGTTTTTT. Combining the CDR3 with reference TRBV7-3 and TRBJ2-2 gives the whole variable domain GAGVSQTPSNKVTEKGKYVELRCDPISGHTALYWYRQSLGQGPEFLIYFQGTGAADDSGLPNDRFFAVRPEGSVSTLKIQRTERGDSAVYLCASSHTRDTGELFFGEGSRLTVL.

This clonotype was detected only a few times. The chain links TRBV7-9 to TRBJ1-4; D is perhaps TRBD1 (5 bases). The CDR3 spans 13 residues. The germline V and J ends were trimmed by 5 bases and 7 bases, with 11 bases remaining between them. Germline V gene lookup returns CDR1 SEHNR and CDR2 FQNEAQ (reference sequence). Here the CDR3 reads CASSVREGEKLFF. CDR3 DNA: TGTGCCAGCAGCGTCAGGGAAGGTGAAAAACTGTTTTTT.

In this sample, this clonotype turned up once. CDR3 region: CASRLQVSSYNEQFF. CDR3 in DNA: TGTGCCAGCAGGCTCCAAGTATCCTCCTACAATGAGCAGTTCTTC. V usage is TRBV6-8 and J usage is TRBJ2-1, with no clear D. CDR3 length equals 15 residues. Deletions cut 6 bases from V and 0 bases from J, with 12 bases between. Germline-derived CDR1 and CDR2 are MNHGY and SAAAGT.

J is TRBJ2-3 and V is TRBV7-6; D uncertain. Between the trimmed V and J ends, which lost 2 bases and 9 bases, there was a span of 15 bases. In germline, CDR1 is SGHVS, CDR2 FNYEAQ. This CDR3 contains 14 residues. The CDR3 is CASSLWSGLETQYF. In nucleotides, the CDR3 is TGTGCCAGCAGCTTATGGTCAGGATTAGAGACGCAGTATTTT.

This chain uses TRBV14 with TRBJ2-6; D gene ambiguous. Germline CDR1 reads SGHDN; CDR2 reads FVKESK. The CDR3 has 18 residues. V was cut by 4 bases and J by 2 bases, with 18 bases left in between. The CDR3 DNA reads TGTGCCAGCAGCCGCAACTCCGGGCTCCCCCCTGGGGCCAACGTCCTGACTTTC. This sequence encodes CASSRNSGLPPGANVLTF.

V usage is TRBV5-6 and J usage is TRBJ2-3, with 7 bases identical to TRBD2. The junction had 4 bases not matched to a gene; V was cut back by 4 bases and J by 2 bases. The CDR3 has 14 amino acids. Per the germline V gene, CDR1 is SGHDT and CDR2 is YYEEEE. The CDR3 here is CASSRGSSTDTQYF. CDR3 nucleotide sequence: TGTGCCAGCAGCCGCGGGAGTTCCACAGATACGCAGTATTTT.

The chain has TRBV3-1 and TRBJ1-3; unclear D gene. The germline V gene encodes CDR1 LGHDT and CDR2 YNNKEL (reference sequence). Trimming cost V 3 bases and J 2 bases, with 11 bases left between them. CDR3 length: 15 residues. The CDR3 region has the DNA TGTGCCAGCAGCCAGATAGGAGGAGCTGGAAACACCATATATTTT. Translated: CASSQIGGAGNTIYF.

The gene calls are TRBV12-3 or TRBV12-4 and TRBJ2-3; perhaps D is TRBD1 or TRBD2 (5 bases each). This CDR3 spans 15 amino acids. V was trimmed by 5 bases and J by 0 bases, leaving 12 bases between them. The CDR3 spells CASSPRDASTDTQYF. CDR3 nucleotide sequence: TGTGCCAGCAGTCCCCGGGACGCTAGCACAGATACGCAGTATTTT.

The rearrangement uses TRBV29-1 and TRBJ2-5; no clear D gene. Trimming removed 3 bases at V and 0 bases at J, with 17 bases between. The CDR3 consists of 16 residues. Germline V gene data show CDR1 as SQVTM and CDR2 as ANQGSEA. CDR3 in amino acids: CSVEGIPGDNQETQYF. In DNA, the CDR3 is TGCAGCGTTGAGGGGATCCCCGGCGACAACCAAGAGACCCAGTACTTC. Complete variable domain (other parts from reference TRBV29-1 and TRBJ2-5): SAVISQKPSRDICQRGTSLTIQCQVDSQVTMMFWYRQQPGQSLTLIATANQGSEATYESGFVIDKFPISRPNLTFSTLTVSNMSPEDSSIYLCSVEGIPGDNQETQYFGPGTRLLVL.

The chain couples TRBV3-1 to TRBJ2-1, with 8 bases lining up with TRBD2. J was trimmed by 10 bases and V by 0 bases; bases with no gene match: 5. This CDR3 region has 14 residues. Germline values: CDR1 LGHDT, CDR2 YNNKEL (reference sequence). The CDR3 loop reads CASSQEAGVWEQFF. CDR3 in DNA: TGTGCCAGCAGCCAAGAAGCGGGAGTTTGGGAGCAGTTCTTC.

The V gene is TRBV24-1, the J gene TRBJ2-1; 8 bases fit TRBD2. CDR3 length: 17 amino acids. Germline lookup yields CDR1 KGHDR and CDR2 SFDVKD. After removal of 5 bases from V and 3 bases from J, the junction contained 11 bases not matched to a gene. The CDR3 loop is CATSGPTSAADYNEQFF. CDR3 DNA sequence: TGTGCCACCAGTGGCCCGACTAGCGCGGCGGACTACAATGAGCAGTTCTTC.

The chain links TRBV9 to TRBJ2-5; 7 positions match TRBD2. The V segment lost 0 bases and the J segment 5 bases; nucleotides outside the gene matches: 7. Germline CDR1 SGDLS, CDR2 YYNGEE. The CDR3 spans 15 residues. CDR3 sequence: CASSVDGAGEETQYF. As DNA, the CDR3 is TGTGCCAGCAGCGTAGACGGGGCGGGAGAGGAGACCCAGTACTTC.

This clonotype was seen a few times. J is TRBJ1-1 and V is TRBV6-2 or TRBV6-3; D uncertain. V was cut by 4 bases and J by 3 bases, with 12 bases left in between. Germline lookup yields CDR1 MNHEY and CDR2 SVGEGT. This CDR3 spans 14 amino acids. The DNA of the CDR3 is TGTGCCAGCAGTTCAGCATGGGGTGACACTGAAGCTTTCTTT. Its translation is CASSSAWGDTEAFF.

The chain links TRBV5-4 to TRBJ1-2; 8 bases map to TRBD1. The CDR3 has 14 residues. In germline, CDR1 is SGHNT, CDR2 YYREEE (reference sequence). Trimming took 0 bases from V and 8 from J; bases not matched to a gene: 6. The CDR3 loop reads CASSLVQGAGGYTF. CDR3 in DNA: TGTGCCAGCAGCTTGGTGCAGGGGGCGGGCGGCTACACCTTC. Full variable domain (missing parts from reference TRBV5-4 and TRBJ1-2): ETGVTQSPTHLIKTRGQQVTLRCSSQSGHNTVSWYQQALGQGPQFIFQYYREEENGRGNFPPRFSGLQFPNYSSELNVNALELDDSALYLCASSLVQGAGGYTFGSGTRLTVV.

The rearrangement uses TRBV15 and TRBJ2-5; possibly TRBD1 for D (6 bases). CDR1 is LNHNV, CDR2 YYDKDF, per germline (reference sequence). The V end lost 3 bases, the J end lost 5 bases, and 16 bases lay between the germline ends. The CDR3 runs to 15 residues. The CDR3, as DNA: TGTGCCACCAGCAGGGACGGACAGCGGCGGGAGACCCAGTACTTC. Translating it yields CATSRDGQRRETQYF. The full variable domain, with the rest looked up from reference TRBV15 and TRBJ2-5, is DAMVIQNPRYQVTQFGKPVTLSCSQTLNHNVMYWYQQKSSQAPKLLFHYYDKDFNNEADTPDNFQSRRPNTSFCFLDIRSPGLGDTAMYLCATSRDGQRRETQYFGPGTRLLVL.

This chain uses TRBV7-9 with TRBJ1-2; D is ambiguous. V shed 4 bases and J shed 7 bases, with 13 bases lying between them. CDR3 length: 13 amino acids. The V gene's germline CDR1 is SEHNR and CDR2 FQNEAQ (reference sequence). CDR3: CASSSREGSGYTF. In DNA form, the CDR3 reads TGTGCCAGCAGCTCAAGGGAAGGGTCTGGCTACACCTTC.

The chain recombines TRBV7-2 with TRBJ2-1; no clear D. The CDR3 has 14 amino acids. From germline, CDR1 is SGHTA and CDR2 FQGNSA. Trimming left V 6 bases short and J 6 bases short, with 15 bases between. The CDR3 DNA reads as TGTGCCAGCAGACCGTCTCGGGTAGGCAATGAGCAGTTCTTC. It encodes CASRPSRVGNEQFF. The full variable domain, completed using reference TRBV7-2 and TRBJ2-1, is GAGVSQSPSNKVTEKGKDVELRCDPISGHTALYWYRQSLGQGLEFLIYFQGNSAPDKSGLPSDRFSAERTGGSVSTLTIQRTQQEDSAVYLCASRPSRVGNEQFFGPGTRLTVL.

This clonotype was observed at least ten times. The chain couples TRBV7-8 to TRBJ2-7, with D unresolved. Trimming removed 3 bases at V and 5 bases at J, with 14 bases between. From germline, CDR1 is SGHVS and CDR2 FQNEAQ. The CDR3 loop spans 14 amino acids. For the CDR3, the DNA is TGTGCCAGCAGCTTCCAGCCTACGACGGACGAGCAGTACTTC. This sequence encodes CASSFQPTTDEQYF.

This clonotype appeared once. The genes are TRBV12-3 or TRBV12-4 and TRBJ1-3; tentatively, D is TRBD1 (5 bases). The CDR3 spans 16 residues. V was clipped by 1 base and J by 2 bases, with 12 bases between them. Written as DNA, the CDR3 is TGTGCCAGCAGTTTAGAACGGGGGGTCACTGGAAACACCATATATTTT. Translated, it gives CASSLERGVTGNTIYF.

At least ten counts were recorded for this clonotype. This rearrangement joins TRBV12-3 or TRBV12-4 to TRBJ1-4, with no clear D. V lost 3 bases and J lost 0, with 11 bases in between. The CDR3 is 16 amino acids. The CDR3 DNA follows: TGTGCCAGCAGTTTGGGAGGCACTGCAACTAATGAAAAACTGTTTTTT. Translated, it gives CASSLGGTATNEKLFF.

This clonotype was seen more than once but under ten times. V is TRBV6-2 or TRBV6-3 and J is TRBJ2-1, with TRBD2 matching over 7 bases. This CDR3 is 12 amino acids long. Losses at the gene ends were 10 bases for V and 4 bases for J; bases not matched to a gene: 4. The germline gives CDR1 MNHEY, CDR2 SVGEGT. The CDR3: CATWEGYNEQFF. CDR3 nucleotides: TGTGCCACTTGGGAGGGGTACAATGAGCAGTTCTTC.

This clonotype was counted only a few times. This chain connects TRBV5-1 to TRBJ1-4; 7 nucleotides agree with TRBD1. The V gene's germline CDR1 is SGHRS and CDR2 YFSETQ. The CDR3 is made up of 15 amino acids. V shed 7 bases and J 5 bases; nucleotides not matched to a gene: 11. CDR3 amino acids: CASALAGTDNEKLFF. In nucleotides, the CDR3 is TGCGCCAGCGCGCTCGCCGGGACAGACAATGAAAAACTGTTTTTT.